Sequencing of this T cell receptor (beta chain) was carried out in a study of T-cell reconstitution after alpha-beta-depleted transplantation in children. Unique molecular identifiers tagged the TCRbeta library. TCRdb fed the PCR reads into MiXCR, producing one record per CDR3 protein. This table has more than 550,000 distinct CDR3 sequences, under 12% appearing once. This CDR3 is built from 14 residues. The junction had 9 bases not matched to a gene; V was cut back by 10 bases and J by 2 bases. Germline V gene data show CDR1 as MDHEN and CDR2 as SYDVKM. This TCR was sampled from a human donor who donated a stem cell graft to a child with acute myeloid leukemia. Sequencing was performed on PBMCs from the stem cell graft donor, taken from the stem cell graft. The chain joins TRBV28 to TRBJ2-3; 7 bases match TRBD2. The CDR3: CATRGTLSTDTQYF. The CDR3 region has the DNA TGTGCCACGCGGGGGACGCTATCCACAGATACGCAGTATTTT.